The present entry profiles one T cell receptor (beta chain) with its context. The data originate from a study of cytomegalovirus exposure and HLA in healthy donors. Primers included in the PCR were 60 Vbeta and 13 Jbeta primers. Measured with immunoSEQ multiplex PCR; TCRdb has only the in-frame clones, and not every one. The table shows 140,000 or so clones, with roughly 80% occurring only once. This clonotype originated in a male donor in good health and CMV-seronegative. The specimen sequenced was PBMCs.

The CDR3 is CASSLGEGEAFF. The CDR3 region has the DNA TGTGCCAGCAGCTTAGGAGAGGGTGAAGCTTTCTTT. This chain connects TRBV7-9 to TRBJ1-1; no clear D. The CDR3 loop spans 12 amino acids. Deletions cut 1 base from V and 7 bases from J, with 7 bases between. Germline CDR1 SEHNR, CDR2 FQNEAQ (reference sequence).